The rows below give T cell receptor beta chains drawn from one sample of a study of blood T cell repertoires in COVID-19. Method: immunoSEQ multiplex PCR; TCRdb's copy keeps in-frame clones and lacks some. In the table there are 65,000 to 70,000 clones, around 86% of which are singletons. Material: peripheral blood. These receptors came from a man older than 75 with acute or convalescent COVID-19. CDR3s include the opening cysteine and the closing phenylalanine or tryptophan. The D gene is left open where the match is weak. Clone size is stated in some rows and not others, as once, few, many or a class when expanded.

v_gene	abundance	d_gene	j_gene	CDR3aa	CDR3nt
TRBV6-1	-	-	TRBJ1-5	CASSEAWTDDQHF	TGTGCCAGCAGTGAAGCTTGGACAGATGATCAGCATTTT
TRBV18	-	-	TRBJ1-1	CASSVSQTVNTEAFF	TGTGCCAGCTCAGTTTCTCAGACAGTGAACACTGAAGCTTTCTTT
TRBV19	-	TRBD2	TRBJ2-4	CASSSGRALNIQYF	TGTGCCAGTAGTAGCGGGAGGGCCCTAAACATTCAGTACTTC
TRBV15	once	-	TRBJ2-1	CATSRDRIWTASSYNEQFF	TGTGCCACCAGCAGAGATCGGATCTGGACAGCCAGCTCCTACAATGAGCAGTTCTTC
TRBV7-8	-	-	TRBJ1-1	CASSLQGEGQAFF	TGTGCCAGCAGCTTACAAGGGGAAGGGCAGGCTTTCTTT
TRBV5-1	-	-	TRBJ1-6	CASSGRDSNSPLHF	TGCGCCAGCAGCGGGCGGGATTCGAATTCACCCCTCCACTTT
TRBV27	-	TRBD1	TRBJ1-2	CASSWAGTGDYGYTF	TGTGCCAGCAGTTGGGCTGGGACAGGCGACTATGGCTACACCTTC
TRBV20-1	-	-	TRBJ2-1	CSASGLYNEQFF	TGCAGTGCTAGTGGGCTTTACAATGAGCAGTTCTTC
TRBV20-1	-	TRBD2	TRBJ2-5	CSASSAGGLYQETQYF	TGCAGTGCTAGTTCAGCGGGAGGCCTGTACCAAGAGACCCAGTACTTC
TRBV5-1	-	-	TRBJ2-7	CASSEAAPYEQYF	TGCGCCAGCAGTGAGGCAGCCCCCTACGAGCAGTACTTC
TRBV18	-	TRBD1	TRBJ2-7	CASSPGLDRGRSEQYF	TGTGCCAGCTCACCAGGACTGGACAGGGGGCGTAGCGAGCAGTACTTC
TRBV5-6	-	-	TRBJ1-2	CASSPRSTYGYTF	TGTGCCAGCAGCCCTCGGAGTACCTATGGCTACACCTTC
TRBV4-1	-	-	TRBJ2-5	CASSQPGILETQYF	TGCGCCAGCAGCCAACCCGGGATCCTGGAGACCCAGTACTTC
TRBV24-1	-	TRBD1	TRBJ1-1	CATSDPGQGNEAFF	TGTGCCACCAGTGATCCGGGACAGGGGAATGAAGCTTTCTTT
TRBV6-5	-	-	TRBJ2-7	CASSLSGLPIYEQYF	TGTGCCAGCAGCCTATCGGGACTTCCCATATACGAGCAGTACTTC
TRBV6-5	few	TRBD2	TRBJ2-2	CASISGTSGTGELFF	TGTGCCAGCATTTCCGGGACTAGTGGCACCGGGGAGCTGTTTTTT
TRBV30	-	-	TRBJ1-1	CAWSPSRTGMNTEAFF	TGTGCCTGGAGTCCTAGTAGGACGGGAATGAACACTGAAGCTTTCTTT
TRBV20-1	-	TRBD2	TRBJ2-3	CSASSASGSSDTQYF	TGCAGTGCTAGTTCCGCTAGCGGGAGTTCAGATACGCAGTATTTT
TRBV6-2/TRBV6-3	few	TRBD1	TRBJ2-2	CASSYLTGGYGGELFF	TGTGCCAGCAGTTACCTCACAGGGGGCTACGGCGGGGAGCTGTTTTTT
TRBV11-3	few	TRBD1	TRBJ1-6	CASSYYPGTVNSPLHF	TGTGCCAGCAGCTATTATCCCGGGACAGTTAATTCACCCCTCCACTTT
TRBV30	-	-	TRBJ1-5	CAWSELQVPYSNQPQHF	TGTGCCTGGAGTGAATTACAGGTGCCCTATAGCAATCAGCCCCAGCATTTT
TRBV9	-	-	TRBJ2-2	CASSVGGIGSGELFF	TGTGCCAGCAGCGTAGGAGGGATCGGGTCCGGGGAGCTGTTTTTT
TRBV12-5	once	-	TRBJ2-1	CASGLGEFRGNEQFF	TGTGCTAGTGGTTTGGGGGAGTTCAGAGGCAATGAGCAGTTCTTC
TRBV24-1	-	TRBD2	TRBJ2-3	CATSDLSSGRDTQYF	TGTGCCACCAGTGATTTGTCTAGCGGGAGAGATACGCAGTATTTT
TRBV9	-	-	TRBJ2-7	CASSVDYAYEQYF	TGTGCCAGCAGCGTAGACTATGCCTACGAGCAGTACTTC
TRBV20-1	-	TRBD1	TRBJ1-1	CSAKQGALAFF	TGCAGTGCGAAACAGGGGGCGTTAGCTTTCTTT
TRBV18	once	-	TRBJ1-6	CASSPNGDTNSPLHF	TGTGCCAGCTCACCCAACGGGGACACAAATTCACCCCTCCACTTT
TRBV24-1	-	TRBD1	TRBJ1-2	CATSEGTTGSYGYTF	TGTGCCACCAGTGAGGGGACGACAGGGAGCTATGGCTACACCTTC
TRBV19	-	TRBD1	TRBJ1-5	CASSPQGQGPNQPQHF	TGTGCCAGTAGTCCCCAGGGACAGGGCCCCAATCAGCCCCAGCATTTT
TRBV20-1	-	TRBD1	TRBJ1-2	CSASATGEYGYTF	TGCAGTGCTAGTGCTACAGGGGAGTATGGCTACACCTTC
TRBV25-1	-	TRBD1	TRBJ1-1	CASSAPGQGALTEAFF	TGTGCCAGCAGTGCTCCGGGACAGGGGGCTCTCACTGAAGCTTTCTTT
TRBV7-2	-	TRBD2	TRBJ2-7	CASSGVRRAGGYEQYF	TGTGCCAGCAGCGGGGTCAGGAGAGCGGGAGGTTACGAGCAGTACTTC
TRBV6-1	-	-	TRBJ2-7	CASSEPTRQFSYEQYF	TGTGCCAGCAGTGAACCGACGAGACAATTCTCCTACGAGCAGTACTTC
TRBV4-1	once	TRBD2	TRBJ2-7	CASSWGRLAGRGTSYEQYF	TGCGCCAGCAGCTGGGGGAGACTAGCGGGTCGAGGTACCTCCTACGAGCAGTACTTC
TRBV7-6	few	-	TRBJ1-6	CASSLGGRRKNSPLHF	TGTGCCAGCAGCTTAGGTGGGAGACGGAAGAATTCACCCCTCCACTTT
TRBV10-2	once	TRBD1	TRBJ1-1	CASRTWDRGLGTEAFF	TGCGCCAGCAGAACCTGGGACAGGGGGCTGGGGACTGAAGCTTTCTTT
TRBV19	-	TRBD2	TRBJ2-5	CASSMGGSRETQYF	TGTGCCAGTAGTATGGGGGGGAGTCGGGAGACCCAGTACTTC
TRBV18	-	TRBD1	TRBJ1-1	CASSRTGGGTEAFF	TGTGCCAGCTCACGGACAGGGGGTGGCACTGAAGCTTTCTTT
TRBV6-5	-	-	TRBJ2-1	CASSYSEGDEQFF	TGTGCCAGCAGTTACTCTGAAGGGGATGAGCAGTTCTTC
TRBV6-5	few	-	TRBJ2-6	CANFGRSGANVLTF	TGTGCCAACTTCGGTCGCTCTGGGGCCAACGTCCTGACTTTC
TRBV18	-	-	TRBJ1-1	CASSSQDFREAFF	TGTGCCAGCTCCTCCCAGGACTTTCGTGAAGCTTTCTTT
TRBV11-2	-	-	TRBJ1-2	CASSSVRQASLHGYTF	TGTGCCAGCAGCTCGGTCCGACAGGCCAGTTTACATGGCTACACCTTC
TRBV11-2	-	TRBD1	TRBJ2-7	CASSSLWGTGRVEQYF	TGTGCCAGCAGCTCTCTCTGGGGGACAGGGAGGGTCGAGCAGTACTTC
TRBV4-1	-	-	TRBJ1-3	CASSQARGNSGNTIYF	TGCGCCAGCAGCCAGGCAAGGGGGAACTCTGGAAACACCATATATTTT
TRBV7-5	-	-	TRBJ2-3	CVRSFRTPGLTF	TGTGTCAGAAGCTTCCGAACCCCGGGACTTACTTTT
TRBV6-1	-	-	TRBJ1-3	CASSERGIGNTIYF	TGTGCCAGCAGTGAGCGGGGCATCGGAAACACCATATATTTT
TRBV7-2	-	TRBD1	TRBJ1-4	CASSIDRGEKLFF	TGTGCCAGCAGCATAGACAGGGGGGAAAAACTGTTTTTT
TRBV3-1/TRBV3-2	-	-	TRBJ1-4	CASSQPEEGSGEKLFF	TGTGCCAGCAGCCAACCGGAAGAGGGTTCGGGTGAAAAACTGTTTTTT